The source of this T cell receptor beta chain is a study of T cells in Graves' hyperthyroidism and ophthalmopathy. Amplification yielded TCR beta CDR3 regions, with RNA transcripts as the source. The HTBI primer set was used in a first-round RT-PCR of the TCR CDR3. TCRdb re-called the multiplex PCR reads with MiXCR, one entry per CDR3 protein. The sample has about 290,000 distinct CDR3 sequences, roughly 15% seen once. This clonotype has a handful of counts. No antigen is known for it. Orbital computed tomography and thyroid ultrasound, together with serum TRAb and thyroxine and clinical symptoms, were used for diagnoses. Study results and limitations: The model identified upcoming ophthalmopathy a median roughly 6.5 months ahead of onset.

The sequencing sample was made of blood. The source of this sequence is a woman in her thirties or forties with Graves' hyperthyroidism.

The chain's CDR3 is CSARDRVTGIGEQYF. CDR3 DNA sequence: TGCAGTGCTAGAGATCGTGTGACAGGGATAGGCGAGCAGTACTTC. The chain couples TRBV20-1 to TRBJ2-7; 7 bases map to TRBD1. The germline V gene has CDR1 DFQATT and CDR2 SNEGSKA (reference sequence). V dropped 0 bases and J dropped 6; count of bases not matched to a gene: 11. The CDR3 is 15 residues long.